At least ten counts were recorded for the clone carrying this T cell receptor (beta chain). Its antigen is not known. No treatment of any kind had been given to any patient before thyroid surgery. CDR1 is SEHNR, CDR2 FQNEAQ, per germline (reference sequence). The CDR3 extends over 13 amino acids. V was clipped by 1 base and J by 7 bases, with 10 bases between them. As processed by the authors: Using the CDR3 differences seen across clinicopathological groups, the authors built a distant-metastasis classifier for papillary thyroid cancer, which was meant to discriminate distant-metastatic patients. TCRdb re-called clones via MiXCR from the PCR reads. These V and J calls derive from TCRdb rather than the authors' analysis. The data contain some 90,000 clones, 8% to 9.5% of them singletons. This record belongs to a study of metastatic and nonmetastatic thyroid tumors. General study points: Compared with benign nodules, malignant thyroid tumors were reported to have significantly higher TCR beta diversity in both blood and tumor.

The specimen sequenced was blood. This sequence originates from a female donor with papillary thyroid cancer or a benign thyroid nodule (not recorded which). Some clones in this sample may be carry-over from other donors' samples. The chain couples TRBV7-9 to TRBJ1-1; D possibly corresponds to TRBD1 (6 bases). The CDR3 DNA reads TGTGCCAGCAGCTTAGTCGGGGGCATTGAAGCTTTCTTT. Its translation: CASSLVGGIEAFF. Full variable domain (remainder filled in from reference TRBV7-9 and TRBJ1-1): DTGVSQNPRHKITKRGQNVTFRCDPISEHNRLYWYRQTLGQGPEFLTYFQNEAQLEKSRLLSDRFSAERPKGSFSTLEIQRTEQGDSAMYLCASSLVGGIEAFFGQGTRLTVV.